This TCR beta chain came from a study of shared clonotypes between healthy human individuals. As defined, naive CD8 cells were CD45RO-negative and positively selected for CCR7, with terminally differentiated effector memory CD45RA+ cells excluded. The CDR3 sequence is 14 residues long. From germline, CDR1 is MDHEN and CDR2 SYDVKM. Trimming cost V 6 bases and J 5 bases; bases outside gene matches: 9. Data came from immunoSEQ multiplex PCR; TCRdb stores just in-frame clones and leaves some out. The sample lists around 610,000 clones, 90% to 97% occurring once. The receptor was derived from a woman aged 30 to 39 in good health. The sequenced material came from naive CD8+ T cells sorted from blood. This rearrangement joins TRBV28 to TRBJ1-2; the match to TRBD1 covers 7 bases. CDR3 region: CASSPVDRAYGYTF. The CDR3 DNA reads as TGTGCCAGCAGCCCAGTCGACAGGGCTTATGGCTACACCTTC.